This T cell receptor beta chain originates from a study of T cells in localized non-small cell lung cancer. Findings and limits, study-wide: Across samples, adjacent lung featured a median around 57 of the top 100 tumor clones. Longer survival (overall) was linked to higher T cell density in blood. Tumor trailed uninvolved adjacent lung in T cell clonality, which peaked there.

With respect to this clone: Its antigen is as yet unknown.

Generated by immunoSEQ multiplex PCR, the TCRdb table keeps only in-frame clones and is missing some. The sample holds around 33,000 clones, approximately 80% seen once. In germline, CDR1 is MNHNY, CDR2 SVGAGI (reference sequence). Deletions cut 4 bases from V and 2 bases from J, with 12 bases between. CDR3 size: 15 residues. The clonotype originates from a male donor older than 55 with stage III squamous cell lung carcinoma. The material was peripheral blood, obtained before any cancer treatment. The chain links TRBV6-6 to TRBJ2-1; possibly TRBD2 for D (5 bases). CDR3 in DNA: TGTGCCAGCAGTTTAAGAGCGGAGACCTACAATGAGCAGTTCTTC. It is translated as CASSLRAETYNEQFF.